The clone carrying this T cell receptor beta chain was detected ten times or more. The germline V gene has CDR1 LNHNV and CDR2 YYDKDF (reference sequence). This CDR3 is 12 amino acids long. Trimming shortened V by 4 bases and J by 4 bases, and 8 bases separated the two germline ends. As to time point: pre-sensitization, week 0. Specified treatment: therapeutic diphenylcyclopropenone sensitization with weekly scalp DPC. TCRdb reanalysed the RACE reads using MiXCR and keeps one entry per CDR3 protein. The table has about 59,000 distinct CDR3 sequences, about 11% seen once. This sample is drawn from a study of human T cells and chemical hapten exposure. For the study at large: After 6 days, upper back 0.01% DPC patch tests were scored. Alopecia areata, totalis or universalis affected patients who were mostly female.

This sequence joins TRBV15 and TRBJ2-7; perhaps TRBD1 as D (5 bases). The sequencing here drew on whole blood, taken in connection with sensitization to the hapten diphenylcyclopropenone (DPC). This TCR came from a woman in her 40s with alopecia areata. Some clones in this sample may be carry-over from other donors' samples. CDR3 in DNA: TGTGCCACCAGCACACCAGGGTACGAGCAGTACTTC. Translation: CATSTPGYEQYF. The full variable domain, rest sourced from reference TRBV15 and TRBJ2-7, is DAMVIQNPRYQVTQFGKPVTLSCSQTLNHNVMYWYQQKSSQAPKLLFHYYDKDFNNEADTPDNFQSRRPNTSFCFLDIRSPGLGDTAMYLCATSTPGYEQYFGPGTRLTVT.